The 9 T cell receptor beta chains below were found in one sample sequenced in a study of OX40 agonist ivuxolimab in advanced cancers. Profiled with immunoSEQ multiplex PCR; TCRdb holds only in-frame clones, not every one. The top ten clones hold about 0.31% of a sample with over 150,000 clones, 94% of them seen once. The specimen comprised CD4+ or CD8+ T cells sorted from blood, sampled in a trial of the OX40 agonist ivuxolimab. The receptor source for this set is an adult with an advanced solid tumor such as melanoma, head and neck, liver or kidney cancer.

The chain links TRBV5-4 to TRBJ1-2; D is undetermined. V was cut by 1 base and J by 8 bases, with 12 bases left in between. The CDR3 extends over 13 amino acids. The germline V gene encodes CDR1 SGHNT and CDR2 YYREEE (reference sequence). CDR3 bases: TGTGCCAGCAGCTTGCCAGACCGCCAAGGCTACACCTTC. Translating gives CASSLPDRQGYTF. Full variable domain (missing parts from reference TRBV5-4 and TRBJ1-2): ETGVTQSPTHLIKTRGQQVTLRCSSQSGHNTVSWYQQALGQGPQFIFQYYREEENGRGNFPPRFSGLQFPNYSSELNVNALELDDSALYLCASSLPDRQGYTFGSGTRLTVV.

The chain has TRBV28 and TRBJ1-2; the D is unclear. Germline assignment: CDR1 MDHEN and CDR2 SYDVKM. The CDR3 runs 15 residues. V was shortened by 5 bases and J by 4 bases, with 17 bases between the two germline ends. DNA of the CDR3: TGTGCCAGCAGTCCGAGCGACACTAGAGCCTATGGCTACACCTTC. Translation: CASSPSDTRAYGYTF.

This sequence joins TRBV5-8 and TRBJ2-4; possible D gene TRBD2, 6 bases. The CDR3 consists of 19 residues. The germline gives CDR1 SGHTS, CDR2 YDEGEE. Trimming cost V 4 bases and J 0 bases, with 23 bases left between them. This CDR3 is CASSRNPPRGTLAKNIQYF. CDR3 in DNA: TGTGCCAGCAGCCGAAACCCTCCCCGGGGGACCCTAGCCAAAAACATTCAGTACTTC.

The V gene is TRBV7-9, the J gene TRBJ2-7, with TRBD1 identical over 8 bases. CDR3 length: 15 residues. V shed 0 bases and J 4 bases; nucleotides not matched to a gene: 5. Germline-derived CDR1 and CDR2 are SEHNR and FQNEAQ (reference sequence). The CDR3 loop is CASSLAGTGVYEQYF. The CDR3 DNA sequence: TGTGCCAGCAGCTTAGCCGGGACAGGCGTATACGAGCAGTACTTC. The whole variable domain, filled in from reference TRBV7-9 and TRBJ2-7, reads DTGVSQNPRHKITKRGQNVTFRCDPISEHNRLYWYRQTLGQGPEFLTYFQNEAQLEKSRLLSDRFSAERPKGSFSTLEIQRTEQGDSAMYLCASSLAGTGVYEQYFGPGTRLTVT.

The rearrangement joins TRBV7-2 to TRBJ2-2; the D gene is possibly TRBD2 (7 bases). V lost 1 base and J lost 2, with 11 bases in between. The CDR3 totals 16 residues. Germline CDR1 SGHTA, CDR2 FQGNSA. CDR3 sequence (DNA): TGTGCCAGCAGCTTAGTAGGCGGGGGCAACACCGGGGAGCTGTTTTTT. Its protein product is CASSLVGGGNTGELFF.

This chain links TRBV5-5 with TRBJ1-5, with 7 bases that match TRBD1. The length of the CDR3 is 14 residues. After removal of 1 base from V and 5 bases from J, the junction contained 3 bases not matched to a gene. Germline-derived CDR1 and CDR2 are SGHKS and YYEKEE (reference sequence). In nucleotides, the CDR3 is TGTGCCAGCAGCTTGAGGGACAGCTATCAGCCCCAGCATTTT. It is translated as CASSLRDSYQPQHF.

This chain connects TRBV15 to TRBJ1-5; 7 bases fit TRBD1. CDR1 and CDR2 (germline): LNHNV, YYDKDF (reference sequence). V was pared by 1 base and J by 7 bases, with 4 bases of the junction left unmatched. The CDR3 runs to 14 residues. For the CDR3, the DNA is TGTGCCACCAGCAGAGTAGGGGGCTGGCAGCCCCAGCATTTT. Translated, it gives CATSRVGGWQPQHF.

This clone was picked up one time. This rearrangement joins TRBV5-8 to TRBJ1-2; D not certain. Trimming took off 2 bases at V and 0 bases at J, with 8 bases between the two ends. CDR1 is SGHTS and CDR2 is YDEGEE in the germline V gene. The CDR3 loop spans 14 amino acids. The CDR3 bases are TGTGCCAGCAGCTTTCTTGCCACTAACTATGGCTACACCTTC. It translates to CASSFLATNYGYTF.

The chain is built from TRBV18 and TRBJ1-1; 8 positions match TRBD1. The J segment lost 3 bases and the V segment lost 6 bases, leaving 12 bases of the junction unmatched. Germline CDR1 and CDR2: KGHSH and LQKENI. The CDR3 sequence is 16 residues long. The CDR3 sequence is CASSDPGGRGYTEAFF. In nucleotides, the CDR3 is TGTGCCAGCTCGGATCCAGGGGGCCGGGGGTACACTGAAGCTTTCTTT.